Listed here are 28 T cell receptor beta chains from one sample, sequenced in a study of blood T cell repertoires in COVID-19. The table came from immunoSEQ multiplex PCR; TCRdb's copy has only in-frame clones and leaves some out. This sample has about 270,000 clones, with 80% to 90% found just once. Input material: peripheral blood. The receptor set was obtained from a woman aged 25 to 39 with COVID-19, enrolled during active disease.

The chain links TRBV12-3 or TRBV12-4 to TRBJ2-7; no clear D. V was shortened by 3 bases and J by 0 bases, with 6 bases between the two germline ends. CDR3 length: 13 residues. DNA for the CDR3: TGTGCCAGCAGTTTTATAAACTCCTACGAGCAGTACTTC. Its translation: CASSFINSYEQYF.

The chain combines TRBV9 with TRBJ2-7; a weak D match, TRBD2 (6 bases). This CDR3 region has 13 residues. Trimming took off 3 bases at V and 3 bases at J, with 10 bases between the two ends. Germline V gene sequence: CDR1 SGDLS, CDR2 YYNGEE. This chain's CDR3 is CASSAGGDYEQYF. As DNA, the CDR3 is TGTGCCAGCAGCGCCGGGGGAGACTACGAGCAGTACTTC.

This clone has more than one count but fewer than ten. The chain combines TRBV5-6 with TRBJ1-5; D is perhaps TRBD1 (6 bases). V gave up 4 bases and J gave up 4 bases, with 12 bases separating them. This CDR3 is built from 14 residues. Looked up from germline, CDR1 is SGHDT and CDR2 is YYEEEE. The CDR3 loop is CASSTQGSNQPQHF. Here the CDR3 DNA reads TGTGCCAGCAGCACACAGGGTTCGAATCAGCCCCAGCATTTT.

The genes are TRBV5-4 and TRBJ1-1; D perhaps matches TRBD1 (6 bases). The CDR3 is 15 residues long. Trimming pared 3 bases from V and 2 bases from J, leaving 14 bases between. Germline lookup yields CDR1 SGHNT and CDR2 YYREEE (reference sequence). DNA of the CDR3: TGTGCCAGCAGCTGGAGGGGGGGGCTAAACACTGAAGCTTTCTTT. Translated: CASSWRGGLNTEAFF.

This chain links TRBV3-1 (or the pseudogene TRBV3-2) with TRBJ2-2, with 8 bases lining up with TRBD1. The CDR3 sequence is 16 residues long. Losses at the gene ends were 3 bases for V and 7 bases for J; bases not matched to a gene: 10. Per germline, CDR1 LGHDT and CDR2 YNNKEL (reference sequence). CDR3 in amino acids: CASSQSKRQGNGELFF. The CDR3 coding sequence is TGTGCCAGCAGCCAGAGTAAGCGACAGGGGAACGGGGAGCTGTTTTTT.

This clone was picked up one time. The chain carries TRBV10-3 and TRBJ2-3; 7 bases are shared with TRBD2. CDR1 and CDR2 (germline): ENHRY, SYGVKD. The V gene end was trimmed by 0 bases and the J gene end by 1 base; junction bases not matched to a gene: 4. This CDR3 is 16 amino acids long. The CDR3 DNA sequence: TGTGCCATCAGTGAGTCGGGAGGGCCTGGCACAGATACGCAGTATTTT. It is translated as CAISESGGPGTDTQYF.

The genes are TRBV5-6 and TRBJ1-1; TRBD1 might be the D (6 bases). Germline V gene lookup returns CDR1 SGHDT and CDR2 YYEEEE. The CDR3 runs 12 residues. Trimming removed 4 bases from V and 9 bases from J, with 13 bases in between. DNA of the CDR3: TGTGCCAGCAGCCATCAGGGGCCGCAAGCTTTCTTT. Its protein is CASSHQGPQAFF.

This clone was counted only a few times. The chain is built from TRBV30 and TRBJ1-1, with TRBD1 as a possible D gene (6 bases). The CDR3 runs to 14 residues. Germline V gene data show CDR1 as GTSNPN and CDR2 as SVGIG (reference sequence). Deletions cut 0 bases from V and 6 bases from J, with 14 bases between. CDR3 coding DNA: TGTGCCTGGAGTGTCAGTCAGTACAGGGCTGAAGCTTTCTTT. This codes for CAWSVSQYRAEAFF.

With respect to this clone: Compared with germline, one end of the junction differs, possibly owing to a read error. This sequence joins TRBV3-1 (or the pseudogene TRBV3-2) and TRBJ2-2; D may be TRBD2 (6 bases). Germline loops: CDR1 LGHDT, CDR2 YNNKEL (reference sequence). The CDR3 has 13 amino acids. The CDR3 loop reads CASSPRTTEELFF. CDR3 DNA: TGTGCCAGCAGCCCGCGGACTACCGAGGAGCTGTTTTTT.

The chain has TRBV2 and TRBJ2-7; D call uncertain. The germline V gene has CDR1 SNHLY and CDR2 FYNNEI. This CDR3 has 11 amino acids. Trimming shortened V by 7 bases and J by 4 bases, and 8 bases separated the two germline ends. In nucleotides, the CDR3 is TGTGCCAGCACCTTCGGGTACGAGCAGTACTTC. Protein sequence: CASTFGYEQYF.

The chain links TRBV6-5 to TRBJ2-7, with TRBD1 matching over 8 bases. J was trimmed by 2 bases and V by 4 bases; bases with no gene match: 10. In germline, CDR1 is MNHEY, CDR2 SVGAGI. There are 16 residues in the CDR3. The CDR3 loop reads CASSWRRQGATYEQYF. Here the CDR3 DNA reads TGTGCCAGCAGTTGGAGACGTCAGGGGGCAACCTACGAGCAGTACTTC.

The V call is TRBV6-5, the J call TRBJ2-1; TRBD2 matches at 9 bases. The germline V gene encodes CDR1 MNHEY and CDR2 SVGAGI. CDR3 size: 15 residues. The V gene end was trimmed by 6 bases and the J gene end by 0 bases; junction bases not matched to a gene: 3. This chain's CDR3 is CASSIAGDSYNEQFF. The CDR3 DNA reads TGTGCCAGCAGCATAGCGGGGGACTCCTACAATGAGCAGTTCTTC.

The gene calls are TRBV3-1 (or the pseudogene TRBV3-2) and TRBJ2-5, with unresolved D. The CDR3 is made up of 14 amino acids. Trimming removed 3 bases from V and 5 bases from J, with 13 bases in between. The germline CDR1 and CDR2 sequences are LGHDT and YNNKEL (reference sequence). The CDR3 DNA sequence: TGTGCCAGCAGCCATTTTAGTAGTTCCGAGACCCAGTACTTC. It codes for CASSHFSSSETQYF.

The CDR3 sequence is CASSFGQQETQYF. For the CDR3, the DNA is TGTGCCAGCAGCTTTGGACAGCAAGAGACCCAGTACTTC. The chain couples TRBV7-9 to TRBJ2-5, with a tentative D call TRBD1 (6 bases). Germline CDR1 is SEHNR and CDR2 is FQNEAQ (reference sequence). V lost 3 bases and J lost 2, with 7 bases in between. The CDR3 loop spans 13 amino acids.

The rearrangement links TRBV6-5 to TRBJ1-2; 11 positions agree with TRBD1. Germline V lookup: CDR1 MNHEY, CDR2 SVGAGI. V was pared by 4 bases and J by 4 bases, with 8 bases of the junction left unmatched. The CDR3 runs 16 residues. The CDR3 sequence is CASSFTGTGGIYGYTF. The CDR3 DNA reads TGTGCCAGCAGTTTCACCGGGACAGGGGGGATCTATGGCTACACCTTC.

CDR3 loop: CASSEGLGTGLYEQYF. The CDR3 bases are TGTGCCAGCAGTGAAGGTCTTGGGACAGGACTCTACGAGCAGTACTTC. The V call is TRBV6-1, the J call TRBJ2-7; 8 nucleotides align to TRBD1. With V trimmed by 1 base and J by 3 bases, 8 bases remained unmatched. The CDR3 has 16 amino acids. Germline-derived CDR1 and CDR2 are MNHNS and SASEGT.

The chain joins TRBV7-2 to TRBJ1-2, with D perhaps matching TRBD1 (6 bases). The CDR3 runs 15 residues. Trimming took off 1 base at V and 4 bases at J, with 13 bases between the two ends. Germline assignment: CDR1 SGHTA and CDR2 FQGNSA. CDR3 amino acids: CASSLVSDSIYGYTF. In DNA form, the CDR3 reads TGTGCCAGCAGCTTAGTGTCGGACAGCATCTATGGCTACACCTTC.

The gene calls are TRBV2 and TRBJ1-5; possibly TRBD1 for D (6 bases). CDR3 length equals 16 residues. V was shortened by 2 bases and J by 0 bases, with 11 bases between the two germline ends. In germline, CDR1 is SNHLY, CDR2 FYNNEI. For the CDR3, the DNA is TGTGCCAGCAGTGAATTTGGGGGGGCTAGCAATCAGCCCCAGCATTTT. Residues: CASSEFGGASNQPQHF.

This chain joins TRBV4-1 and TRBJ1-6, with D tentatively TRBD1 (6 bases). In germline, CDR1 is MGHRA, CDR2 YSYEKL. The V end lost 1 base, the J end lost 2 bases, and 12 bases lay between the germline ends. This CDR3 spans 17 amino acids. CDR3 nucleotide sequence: TGCGCCAGCAGCCAAGCGGCAGGGGCCACCTATAATTCACCCCTCCACTTT. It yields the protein CASSQAAGATYNSPLHF.

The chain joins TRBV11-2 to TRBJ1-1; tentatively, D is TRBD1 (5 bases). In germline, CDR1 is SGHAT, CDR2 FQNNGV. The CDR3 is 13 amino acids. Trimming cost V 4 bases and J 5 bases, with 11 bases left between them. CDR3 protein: CASSSGGVTEAFF. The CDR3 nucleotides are TGTGCCAGCAGCTCCGGGGGGGTGACTGAAGCTTTCTTT. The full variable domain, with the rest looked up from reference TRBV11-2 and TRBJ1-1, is EAGVAQSPRYKIIEKRQSVAFWCNPISGHATLYWYQQILGQGPKLLIQFQNNGVVDDSQLPKDRFSAERLKGVDSTLKIQPAKLEDSAVYLCASSSGGVTEAFFGQGTRLTVV.

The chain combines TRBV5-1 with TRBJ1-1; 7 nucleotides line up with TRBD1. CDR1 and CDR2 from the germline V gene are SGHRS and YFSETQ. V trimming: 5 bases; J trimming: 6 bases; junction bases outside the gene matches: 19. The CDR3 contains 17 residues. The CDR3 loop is CASSYYVRTGSRAEAFF. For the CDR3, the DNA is TGCGCCAGCAGTTATTACGTTAGGACAGGAAGCCGGGCTGAAGCTTTCTTT.

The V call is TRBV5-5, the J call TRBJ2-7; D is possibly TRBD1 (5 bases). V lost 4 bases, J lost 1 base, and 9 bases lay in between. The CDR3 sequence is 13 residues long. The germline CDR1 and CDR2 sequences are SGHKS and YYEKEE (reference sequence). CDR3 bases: TGTGCCAGCAGCCTGCAGGGTTCCTACGAGCAGTACTTC. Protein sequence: CASSLQGSYEQYF.

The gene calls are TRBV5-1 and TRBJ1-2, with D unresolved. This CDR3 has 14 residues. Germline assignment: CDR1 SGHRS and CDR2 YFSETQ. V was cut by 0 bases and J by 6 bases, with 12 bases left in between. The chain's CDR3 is CASSLGARRNGYTF. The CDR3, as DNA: TGCGCCAGCAGCTTGGGGGCCAGGAGGAATGGCTACACCTTC.

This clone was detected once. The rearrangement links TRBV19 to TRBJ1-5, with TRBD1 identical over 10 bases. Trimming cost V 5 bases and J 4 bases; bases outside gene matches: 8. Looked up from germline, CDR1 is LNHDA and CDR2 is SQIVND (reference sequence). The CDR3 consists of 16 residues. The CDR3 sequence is CASSWDRGKGNQPQHF. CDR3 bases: TGTGCCAGTAGTTGGGACAGGGGAAAAGGAAATCAGCCCCAGCATTTT. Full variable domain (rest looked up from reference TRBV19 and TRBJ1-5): DGGITQSPKYLFRKEGQNVTLSCEQNLNHDAMYWYRQDPGQGLRLIYYSQIVNDFQKGDIAEGYSVSREKKESFPLTVTSAQKNPTAFYLCASSWDRGKGNQPQHFGDGTRLSIL.

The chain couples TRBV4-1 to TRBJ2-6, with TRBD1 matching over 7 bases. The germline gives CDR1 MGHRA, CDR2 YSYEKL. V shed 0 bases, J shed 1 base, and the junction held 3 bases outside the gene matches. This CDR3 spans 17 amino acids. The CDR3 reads CASSQDPRGSGANVLTF. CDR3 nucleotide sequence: TGCGCCAGCAGCCAAGATCCCAGGGGGTCTGGGGCCAACGTCCTGACTTTC.

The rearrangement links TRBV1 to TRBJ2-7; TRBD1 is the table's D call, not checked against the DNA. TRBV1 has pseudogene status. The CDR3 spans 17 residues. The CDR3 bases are TGCACCAGCAGCCAAAAGGGGCCACGCAGGGATATTGACGAGCAGTACTTC. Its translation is CTSSQKGPRRDIDEQYF.

Here the CDR3 DNA reads TGTGCCAGCAGCGCAACCGGGACAGCCTCTGGAAACACCATATATTTT. Protein: CASSATGTASGNTIYF. The chain is built from TRBV11-3 and TRBJ1-3; 7 nucleotides line up with TRBD1. The CDR3 length is 16 residues. V shed 5 bases and J 0 bases; nucleotides not matched to a gene: 7. Looked up from germline, CDR1 is SGHNT and CDR2 is YENEEA.

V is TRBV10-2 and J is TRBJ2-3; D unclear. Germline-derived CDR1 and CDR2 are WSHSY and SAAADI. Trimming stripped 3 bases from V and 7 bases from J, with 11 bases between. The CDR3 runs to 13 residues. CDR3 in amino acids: CASSDGEVYTQYF. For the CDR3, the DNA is TGCGCCAGCAGTGATGGAGAAGTGTATACGCAGTATTTT.